The source of this T cell receptor (beta chain) is a study of T cells expressing NK-cell markers. At the level of the study: CD3+CD56+NKG2C+, CD3+CD56+NKG2C- and CD3+CD56-NKG2C+ T cells, once sorted, supplied the TCR beta repertoires. Notes on the study in general: Certain NKG2C+ T cell clones were expanded, and their HCMV specificity remained unclear.

Germline lookup yields CDR1 DFQATT and CDR2 SNEGSKA (reference sequence). The CDR3 has 12 amino acids. TCRdb reprocessed the 5' RACE reads; each CDR3 protein has one entry and no DNA is given. This sample carries about 550,000 distinct CDR3 sequences, with 3% to 4.5% going to the ten biggest clones. To note about this clonotype: Its antigen is unidentified.

This sequence was found in a man younger than 35 in good health. The chain links TRBV20-1 to TRBJ2-1; TCRdb designates TRBD1, a call that cannot be tested without DNA. The sequenced sample consisted of blood T cells: a sorted CD56 or NKG2C T cell subset, CD4+ or CD8+ T cells, or bulk PBMC T cells (not recorded which). CDR3 loop: CSALGKANEQFF.